This TCR beta chain was sequenced for a study of T-cell reconstitution after alpha-beta-depleted transplantation in children. Whole-study findings and limits: Several hundred graft clones that had expanded were reportedly the source of alpha-beta T cells about two months after transplant. The main origin of T-cell counts and diversity one year after transplant was newly produced T cells. Some patients' high day-60 TCRbeta diversity was attributed to recipient cells surviving conditioning.

Turning to this clonotype: Its antigen is undetermined.

The TCRbeta library incorporated unique molecular identifiers. MiXCR was run by TCRdb on the PCR reads, yielding one entry per CDR3 protein. The sample has some 830,000 distinct CDR3 sequences, around 17% seen once; the top ten hold approximately 5%. V was clipped by 3 bases and J by 6 bases; unmatched bases: 9. The CDR3 covers 14 residues. CDR1 is SGHDT and CDR2 is YYEEEE in the germline V gene. The source of this sequence is a male patient younger than 18 who had a stem cell transplant for acute lymphoblastic leukemia, so the T cells may come from the graft donor. The specimen was PBMCs, mostly from graft donor cells, collected 360 days after TCRalphabeta/CD19-depleted stem cell transplant. The chain uses TRBV5-6 and TRBJ2-7, with 7 bases that match TRBD2. CDR3 amino acids: CASSSSGGPGEQYF. The CDR3 coding sequence is TGTGCCAGCAGCTCTAGCGGAGGCCCCGGCGAGCAGTACTTC.